This T cell receptor beta chain was profiled in a study of blood T cell repertoires in COVID-19. The CDR3 loop spans 15 amino acids. V dropped 8 bases and J dropped 0; count of bases not matched to a gene: 6. Germline values: CDR1 SNHLY, CDR2 FYNNEI. TCRdb's table, derived via immunoSEQ multiplex PCR, lists solely in-frame clones and lacks some. The repertoire holds fewer than 110,000 clones, about 91% seen once, with 5.5% to 8% in the top ten. This clone was counted a single time. This rearrangement joins TRBV2 to TRBJ1-5; 8 bases agree with TRBD1. This TCR came from a man in his forties or fifties with active or convalescent COVID-19. Source material: peripheral blood. The CDR3 DNA is TGTGCCAGCCGCGGGACAGGTTATAGCAATCAGCCCCAGCATTTT. Translated, it gives CASRGTGYSNQPQHF.